The clone carrying this TCR beta chain was observed a handful of times. Its cognate antigen is unknown. The data derive from a study of post-analysis software for immune sequencing data. The study, taken as a whole, reports: Roughly 5 TRBV segments, including TRBV5-6, TRBV5-1 and TRBV20-1, were more frequent in patients than controls.

TCR beta cDNA libraries included unique molecular identifiers. TCRdb re-called the PCR reads through MiXCR, storing one row per CDR3 protein. The sample shows hundreds of thousands of distinct CDR3 sequences, roughly 58% of them seen only once. From germline, CDR1 is ENHRY and CDR2 SYGVKD. The CDR3 has 15 amino acids. Trimming took off 6 bases at V and 3 bases at J, with 17 bases between the two ends. The specimen was blood. The clonotype was recovered from a girl aged 10 to 17 with multiple sclerosis. This chain connects TRBV10-3 to TRBJ1-2, with TRBD1 as a possible D gene (5 bases). The CDR3: CAISPGSSADYGYTF. As DNA, the CDR3 is TGTGCCATCAGCCCAGGGAGTTCAGCGGACTATGGCTACACCTTC.